This T cell receptor beta chain was obtained from a study of graft-versus-host responses after intestinal transplantation. Overall study: Once they had received anti-thymocyte globulin induction, all recipients took tacrolimus and steroids for approximately three years. Study-level findings and limits: Investigators detected GvH clones in recipient marrow, with some emerging earlier in ileum or blood.

To note about this clone: Its antigen is as yet unknown.

Using immunoSEQ multiplex PCR, the repertoire was profiled, and TCRdb retains in-frame clones only, with some absent. The sample consists of some 88,000 clones, about 93% of them appearing once. CDR3 length equals 16 residues. Germline-derived CDR1 and CDR2 are WNHNN and SYGVQD (reference sequence). Trimming pared 2 bases from V and 3 bases from J, leaving 15 bases between. Sequencing was performed on unstimulated CD8+ T cells sorted from spleen or lymph node cells, taken before intestinal transplant. The chain carries TRBV10-1 and TRBJ2-3; possibly TRBD2 for D (7 bases). This clonotype originated in a human donor who received an intestinal transplant. The DNA of the CDR3 is TGCGCCAGCAGTGAGGTTGGGGGGGCCTCGACAGATACGCAGTATTTT. Protein sequence: CASSEVGGASTDTQYF.